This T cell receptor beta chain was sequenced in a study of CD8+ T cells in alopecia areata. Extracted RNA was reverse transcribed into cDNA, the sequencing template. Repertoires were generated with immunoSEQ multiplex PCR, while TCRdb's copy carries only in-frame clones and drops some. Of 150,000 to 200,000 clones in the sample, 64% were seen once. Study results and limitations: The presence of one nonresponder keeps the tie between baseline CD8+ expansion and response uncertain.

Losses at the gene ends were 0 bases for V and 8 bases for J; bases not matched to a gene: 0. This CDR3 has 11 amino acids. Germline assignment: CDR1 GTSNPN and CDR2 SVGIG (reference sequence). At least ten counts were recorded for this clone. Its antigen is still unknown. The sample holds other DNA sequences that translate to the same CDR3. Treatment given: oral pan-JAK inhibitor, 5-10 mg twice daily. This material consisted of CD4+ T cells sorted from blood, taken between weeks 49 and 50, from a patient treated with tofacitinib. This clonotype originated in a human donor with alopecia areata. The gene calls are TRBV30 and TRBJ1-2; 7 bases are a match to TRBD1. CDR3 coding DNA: TGTGCCTGGAGTGTAGGGGGCGGCTACACCTTC. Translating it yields CAWSVGGGYTF.